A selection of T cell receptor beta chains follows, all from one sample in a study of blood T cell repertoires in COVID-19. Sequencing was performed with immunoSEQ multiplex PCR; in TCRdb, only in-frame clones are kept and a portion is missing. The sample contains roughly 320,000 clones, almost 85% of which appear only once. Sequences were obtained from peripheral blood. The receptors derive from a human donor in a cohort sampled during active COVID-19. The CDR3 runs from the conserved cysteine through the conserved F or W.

CDR3 protein: CASSLNSFTDTQYF; V gene: TRBV7-3; J gene: TRBJ2-3
CDR3 protein: CASKKTGSPLHF; V gene: TRBV6-5; J gene: TRBJ1-6
CDR3 protein: CAWSPGTGGTGELFF; V gene: TRBV30; J gene: TRBJ2-2
CDR3 protein: CASSQEEPKGDGYTF; V gene: TRBV10-2; J gene: TRBJ1-2
CDR3 protein: CASSQGDPGQGGSPLHF; V gene: TRBV4-1; J gene: TRBJ1-6
CDR3 protein: CASSPQGASNQPQHF; V gene: TRBV3-1/TRBV3-2; J gene: TRBJ1-5
CDR3 protein: CATRTGEYRGSNQPQHF; V gene: TRBV19; J gene: TRBJ1-5
CDR3 protein: CASLAVDNYGYTF; V gene: TRBV6-5; J gene: TRBJ1-2
CDR3 protein: CASSQTRGYGYTF; V gene: TRBV7-9; J gene: TRBJ1-2
CDR3 protein: CASSYQKRQPPQHF; V gene: TRBV6-6; J gene: TRBJ1-5
CDR3 protein: CASRRVDTGELFF; V gene: TRBV6-5; J gene: TRBJ2-2
CDR3 protein: CASSPTGGSYNEQFF; V gene: TRBV18; J gene: TRBJ2-1
CDR3 protein: CSVASAYEQYF; V gene: TRBV20-1; J gene: TRBJ2-7
CDR3 protein: CSVAKSYEQYF; V gene: TRBV29-1; J gene: TRBJ2-7
CDR3 protein: CASSLQQGEQFF; V gene: TRBV18; J gene: TRBJ2-1
CDR3 protein: CASSLLAAMNTEAFF; V gene: TRBV4-1; J gene: TRBJ1-1
CDR3 protein: CASNRGRGNEQFF; V gene: TRBV12-3/TRBV12-4; J gene: TRBJ2-1
CDR3 protein: CASSWGRTRGLLNTEAFF; V gene: TRBV5-5; J gene: TRBJ1-1
CDR3 protein: CSVVLPYNEQFF; V gene: TRBV29-1; J gene: TRBJ2-1
CDR3 protein: CASPDNMNTEAFF; V gene: TRBV18; J gene: TRBJ1-1
CDR3 protein: CASSLGTGGVEKLFF; V gene: TRBV19; J gene: TRBJ1-4
CDR3 protein: CASSQADRTVPGYTF; V gene: TRBV4-1; J gene: TRBJ1-2
CDR3 protein: CASTPLAGLTGELFF; V gene: TRBV6-5; J gene: TRBJ2-2
CDR3 protein: CATSDPRQGYEQYF; V gene: TRBV24-1; J gene: TRBJ2-7
CDR3 protein: CASSPIREQFF; V gene: TRBV5-8; J gene: TRBJ2-1
CDR3 protein: CASSFTENTEAFF; V gene: TRBV12-3/TRBV12-4; J gene: TRBJ1-1
CDR3 protein: CASNRALANYGYTF; V gene: TRBV27; J gene: TRBJ1-2
CDR3 protein: CASSKNRAGATTYGYTF; V gene: TRBV21-1; J gene: TRBJ1-2
CDR3 protein: CASSQEKREGLYEQFF; V gene: TRBV3-1/TRBV3-2; J gene: TRBJ2-1
CDR3 protein: CAISAGQDYGYTF; V gene: TRBV10-3; J gene: TRBJ1-2
CDR3 protein: CASSLEGEHTGELFF; V gene: TRBV5-1; J gene: TRBJ2-2
CDR3 protein: CASSVDVTQRTEAFF; V gene: TRBV9; J gene: TRBJ1-1
CDR3 protein: CAWSSAGLAGEQFF; V gene: TRBV30; J gene: TRBJ2-1
CDR3 protein: CASSLGTGRSGANVLTF; V gene: TRBV18; J gene: TRBJ2-6
CDR3 protein: CASRLCQPQHF; V gene: TRBV10-1; J gene: TRBJ1-5
CDR3 protein: CASSPTRREQYF; V gene: TRBV7-2; J gene: TRBJ2-7
CDR3 protein: CASSFTDNSPLHF; V gene: TRBV6-4; J gene: TRBJ1-6
CDR3 protein: CASSAGGGSTDTQYF; V gene: TRBV7-6; J gene: TRBJ2-3
CDR3 protein: CASSQGRRETYEQYF; V gene: TRBV4-1; J gene: TRBJ2-7
CDR3 protein: CATKGSRRGAEMGYNEQFF; V gene: TRBV24-1; J gene: TRBJ2-1
CDR3 protein: CASSETNRVDTIYF; V gene: TRBV25-1; J gene: TRBJ1-3
CDR3 protein: CASSLTLSRTYGRSPLHF; V gene: TRBV4-1; J gene: TRBJ1-6
CDR3 protein: CASRKRVEKSYEQYF; V gene: TRBV6-5; J gene: TRBJ2-7